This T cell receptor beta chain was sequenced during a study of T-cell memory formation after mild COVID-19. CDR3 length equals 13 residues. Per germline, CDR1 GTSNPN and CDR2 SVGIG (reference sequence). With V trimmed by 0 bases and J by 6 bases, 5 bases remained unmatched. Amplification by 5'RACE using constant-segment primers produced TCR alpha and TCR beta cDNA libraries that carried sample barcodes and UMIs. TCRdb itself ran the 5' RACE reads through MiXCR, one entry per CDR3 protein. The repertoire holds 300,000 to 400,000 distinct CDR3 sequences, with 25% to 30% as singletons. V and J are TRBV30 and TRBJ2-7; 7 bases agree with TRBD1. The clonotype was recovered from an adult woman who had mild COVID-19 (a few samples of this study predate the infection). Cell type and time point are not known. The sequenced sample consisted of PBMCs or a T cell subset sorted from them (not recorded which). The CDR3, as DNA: TGTGCCTGGAGTGTAGACAGGGTGGCCGAGCAGTACTTC. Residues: CAWSVDRVAEQYF.